The 15 T cell receptor beta chains listed next were all sequenced from one sample in a study of cytomegalovirus exposure and HLA in healthy donors. The PCR was carried out with 60 Vbeta primers and 13 Jbeta primers. This table comes from immunoSEQ multiplex PCR, and its TCRdb copy is limited to in-frame clones, with some not included. The table includes about 170,000 clones, under 90% detected once. Sequences were obtained from PBMCs. The receptors originated from a male donor in good health and CMV-seronegative.

This sequence joins TRBV11-3 and TRBJ2-5; 12 nucleotides match TRBD2. With 1 base clipped from V and 5 bases from J, the junction kept 5 bases outside the gene matches. The CDR3 has 16 amino acids. Germline V gene lookup returns CDR1 SGHNT and CDR2 YENEEA. The DNA for the CDR3 is TGTGCCAGCAGCTTAGGGACTAGCGGGGCTGCGGAGACCCAGTACTTC. It is translated as CASSLGTSGAAETQYF.

A remark on this clone: One end of the junction varies from germline; a read error may be responsible. This chain uses TRBV7-9 with TRBJ2-5; 8 nucleotides align to TRBD2. CDR1 is SEHNR, CDR2 FQNEAQ, per germline (reference sequence). This CDR3 is built from 17 residues. The chain's CDR3 is CSSSPGGRLAVQETQYF. In nucleotides, the CDR3 is TGTTCCAGCAGCCCCGGCGGGAGGCTAGCGGTCCAAGAGACCCAGTACTTC.

In its sample, this clone was seen once. This chain links TRBV7-6 with TRBJ2-7; D is uncertain. The V end lost 5 bases, the J end lost 4 bases, and 9 bases lay between the germline ends. CDR3 length equals 12 residues. Germline-derived CDR1 and CDR2 are SGHVS and FNYEAQ. CDR3 nucleotides: TGTGCCAGCAGCCCGACTGGATACGAGCAGTACTTC. It encodes CASSPTGYEQYF.

The chain joins TRBV6-5 to TRBJ2-3; unclear D gene. V lost 2 bases and J 4 bases, leaving 7 bases between the germline ends. Germline CDR1 MNHEY, CDR2 SVGAGI. The CDR3 length is 13 residues. The CDR3 nucleotides are TGTGCCAGCAGTTACGTCGGTTCAGATACGCAGTATTTT. This encodes CASSYVGSDTQYF.

The V call is TRBV28, the J call TRBJ2-3; 9 nucleotides line up with TRBD2. With V trimmed by 4 bases and J by 3 bases, 11 bases remained unmatched. The CDR3 has 17 residues. Germline lookup yields CDR1 MDHEN and CDR2 SYDVKM. The CDR3 DNA reads as TGTGCCAGCAGTTCGCCCCCGCCGGGACTAGCAACAGATACGCAGTATTTT. Protein: CASSSPPPGLATDTQYF.

The genes are TRBV7-9 and TRBJ1-3; D gene ambiguous. V was clipped by 3 bases and J by 1 base, with 13 bases between them. CDR1 is SEHNR, CDR2 FQNEAQ, per germline (reference sequence). This CDR3 region has 16 residues. The CDR3 DNA follows: TGTGCCAGCAGCTTCCGGGTTCACCCATCTGGAAACACCATATATTTT. Its translation is CASSFRVHPSGNTIYF.

The CDR3 DNA sequence: TGTGCCTCGACGAGTACGGGGTCACCCCTCCACTTT. Protein sequence: CASTSTGSPLHF. This chain connects TRBV25-1 to TRBJ1-6; D uncertain. This CDR3 is 12 amino acids long. Germline CDR1 reads MGHDK; CDR2 reads SYGVNS. V shed 11 bases and J shed 10 bases, with 15 bases lying between them. The variable domain in full, with the rest retrieved from reference TRBV25-1 and TRBJ1-6, is EADIYQTPRYLVIGTGKKITLECSQTMGHDKMYWYQQDPGMELHLIHYSYGVNSTEKGDLSSESTVSRIRTEHFPLTLESARPSHTSQYLCASTSTGSPLHFGNGTRLTVT.

The V call is TRBV10-3, the J call TRBJ1-4; D may be TRBD1 (5 bases). V lost 4 bases and J lost 0, with 6 bases in between. The CDR3 contains 14 residues. Looked up from germline, CDR1 is ENHRY and CDR2 is SYGVKD. The CDR3 DNA follows: TGTGCCATCAGTGCGGGGGCAACTAATGAAAAACTGTTTTTT. Translating gives CAISAGATNEKLFF.

This chain connects TRBV7-2 to TRBJ1-2, with TRBD1 matching 7 bases. The J segment lost 4 bases and the V segment lost 4 bases, leaving 12 bases of the junction unmatched. This CDR3 region has 16 residues. CDR1 and CDR2 from the germline V gene are SGHTA and FQGNSA. The CDR3 sequence is CASSSLDRVIGYGYTF. The CDR3 nucleotides read TGTGCCAGCAGCTCGTTAGACAGGGTCATTGGCTATGGCTACACCTTC.

CDR3 protein: CASGLGMKLRGSGQETQYF. DNA of the CDR3: TGTGCTAGTGGTTTGGGTATGAAATTGCGCGGGAGTGGCCAAGAGACCCAGTACTTC. V and J are TRBV12-5 and TRBJ2-5; TRBD2 agrees at 7 bases. With 1 base clipped from V and 1 base from J, the junction kept 15 bases outside the gene matches. Germline loops: CDR1 LGHNT, CDR2 FRNRAP. The CDR3 has 19 residues.

The V gene is TRBV9, the J gene TRBJ2-2; weak D call: TRBD2 (7 bases). Germline CDR1 reads SGDLS; CDR2 reads YYNGEE. V dropped 0 bases and J dropped 7 bases, with 10 bases sitting between them. This CDR3 is 14 amino acids long. In nucleotides, the CDR3 is TGTGCCAGCAGCGTAGACGGGGGGCACGGGGAGCTGTTTTTT. Protein sequence: CASSVDGGHGELFF.

About this clone itself: The junction does not match germline at one end; this may be a read error. The chain couples TRBV7-9 to TRBJ1-5; 7 nucleotides agree with TRBD1. Germline V gene lookup returns CDR1 SEHNR and CDR2 FQNEAQ (reference sequence). There are 16 residues in the CDR3. This chain's CDR3 is CSSSLYRDRPNQPQHF. The CDR3 DNA is TGTTCCAGCAGTTTATACCGGGACAGACCAAATCAGCCCCAGCATTTT.

This rearrangement joins TRBV5-4 to TRBJ1-6, with no clear D. Between the trimmed V and J ends, which lost 4 bases and 6 bases, there was a span of 11 bases. CDR1 is SGHNT and CDR2 is YYREEE in the germline V gene (reference sequence). The CDR3 is 14 amino acids. CDR3 in DNA: TGTGCCAGCAGCGCGGAGATAGGTAATTCACCCCTCCACTTT. This translates into CASSAEIGNSPLHF.

CDR3 coding DNA: TGTGCCACCAGCAGAGAAAGAGGGGGAACCGGGGAGCTGTTTTTT. This codes for CATSRERGGTGELFF. The chain joins TRBV15 to TRBJ2-2; tentative D call: TRBD1 (6 bases). Per the germline V gene, CDR1 is LNHNV and CDR2 is YYDKDF (reference sequence). Trimming stripped 0 bases from V and 5 bases from J, with 10 bases between. The length of the CDR3 is 15 residues.

This chain uses TRBV5-1 with TRBJ2-5; no clear D. The length of the CDR3 is 12 residues. The germline gives CDR1 SGHRS, CDR2 YFSETQ. V was clipped by 0 bases and J by 3 bases, with 3 bases between them. CDR3 amino acids: CASSLVEETQYF. The CDR3 coding sequence is TGCGCCAGCAGCTTGGTCGAAGAGACCCAGTACTTC.